These 10 T cell receptor beta chains share one sample of origin, sequenced in a study of shared clonotypes between healthy human individuals. The assay was immunoSEQ multiplex PCR, and TCRdb's table has in-frame clones only and misses some. The sample contains around 990,000 clones, approximately 80% of which appear only once. Sequencing was performed on memory CD4+ T cells from PBMCs. The sample's subset: CD45RA-negative fraction. These TCRs come from a man between 18 and 35 years old in good health. Some clones in this sample may be carry-over from other donors' samples.

This chain links TRBV28 with TRBJ1-5; maybe TRBD1 (6 bases). This CDR3 contains 13 residues. With 4 bases removed from V and 4 bases from J, the gap between germline ends came to 8 bases. Germline V CDR1 and CDR2: MDHEN, SYDVKM. CDR3 residues: CASSWGTNQPQHF. The DNA of the CDR3 is TGTGCCAGCAGTTGGGGGACAAATCAGCCCCAGCATTTT.

This clone turned up a few times. Just one base apart from a much larger clone, this may be a read error. This sample includes further DNA sequences coding for the same CDR3. The J gene is TRBJ2-2, the V gene TRBV9; unclear D gene. Germline V gives CDR1 SGDLS, CDR2 YYNGEE. Trimming took 1 base from V and 2 from J, leaving 6 bases between them. The CDR3 length is 14 residues. CDR3 loop: CASSVSGNTGELFF. The DNA of the CDR3 is TGTGCCAGCAGCGTATCGGGTAACACCGGGGAGCTGTTTTTT.

The chain couples TRBV30 to TRBJ1-3; D is undetermined. V was trimmed by 0 bases and J by 6 bases, leaving 12 bases between them. The CDR3 is 14 residues long. Per germline, CDR1 GTSNPN and CDR2 SVGIG (reference sequence). CDR3 loop: CAWSVPTVVNTIYF. DNA for the CDR3: TGTGCCTGGAGTGTTCCCACGGTAGTAAACACCATATATTTT.

The chain is built from TRBV5-1 and TRBJ2-1, with TRBD1 matching over 11 bases. The trim removed 6 bases at V and 5 bases at J, leaving 13 bases unmatched. The CDR3 runs to 17 residues. The germline CDR1 and CDR2 sequences are SGHRS and YFSETQ. CDR3 loop: CASKGRTGTGGHNEQFF. In DNA form, the CDR3 reads TGCGCCAGCAAAGGACGAACCGGGACAGGGGGACACAATGAGCAGTTCTTC.

Regarding this clone: The junction departs from the called germline gene at one end, perhaps through a read error. The V call is TRBV6-5, the J call TRBJ1-3; D is uncertain. This CDR3 has 14 residues. CDR1 and CDR2 (germline): MNHEY, SVGAGI. The DNA of the CDR3 is TGTGCCATCAGTCCCCTCCGTTTGGCCGACACCATATATTTT. Protein sequence: CAISPLRLADTIYF.

As for this clone: The same CDR3 is also encoded by other DNA sequences in this sample. This rearrangement joins TRBV5-1 to TRBJ2-5, with TRBD1 identical over 9 bases. Germline loops: CDR1 SGHRS, CDR2 YFSETQ. CDR3 size: 14 residues. Losses at the gene ends were 3 bases for V and 5 bases for J; bases not matched to a gene: 5. CDR3 in amino acids: CASSSGQGPETQYF. CDR3 coding DNA: TGCGCCAGCAGCTCAGGACAGGGGCCCGAGACCCAGTACTTC.

This chain connects TRBV23-1 to TRBJ1-1, with D tentatively TRBD1 (6 bases). TRBV23-1 is noted as an ORF with a role that remains uncertain. The CDR3 spans 17 residues. V was shortened by 1 base and J by 3 bases, with 18 bases between the two germline ends. The CDR3 nucleotides are TGCGCCAGCAGTCAATTTGGGGGTGGGGGCGCGGACACTGAAGCTTTCTTT. It is translated as CASSQFGGGGADTEAFF.

This clone was detected a few times. The same CDR3 also results from other DNA sequences found in this sample. The rearrangement joins TRBV6-1 to TRBJ1-5; no clear D gene. Germline CDR1 is MNHNS and CDR2 is SASEGT. Between the trimmed V and J ends, which lost 6 bases and 1 base, there was a span of 10 bases. The CDR3 extends over 14 amino acids. The CDR3 is CASSPDASNQPQHF. The CDR3 nucleotides are TGTGCCAGCAGCCCGGACGCCAGCAATCAGCCCCAGCATTTT.

Concerning this clone: Other nucleotide sequences from this sample produce the same CDR3. The CDR3 here is CASSVEGAGELFF. In nucleotides, the CDR3 is TGTGCCAGCAGCGTAGAAGGTGCCGGGGAGCTGTTTTTT. This sequence joins TRBV9 and TRBJ2-2; D not resolved. Germline CDR1 SGDLS, CDR2 YYNGEE. The CDR3 has 13 amino acids. Trimming cost V 0 bases and J 6 bases, with 6 bases left between them.

The DNA for the CDR3 is TGTGCCAGCAGCCAAGTGACAGGAGTCGGCTATGGCTACACCTTC. This gives the protein CASSQVTGVGYGYTF. The genes are TRBV4-2 and TRBJ1-2, with a tentative D call TRBD1 (6 bases). The germline V gene encodes CDR1 LGHNA and CDR2 YNFKEQ. V was shortened by 1 base and J by 4 bases, with 13 bases between the two germline ends. The CDR3 covers 15 residues.